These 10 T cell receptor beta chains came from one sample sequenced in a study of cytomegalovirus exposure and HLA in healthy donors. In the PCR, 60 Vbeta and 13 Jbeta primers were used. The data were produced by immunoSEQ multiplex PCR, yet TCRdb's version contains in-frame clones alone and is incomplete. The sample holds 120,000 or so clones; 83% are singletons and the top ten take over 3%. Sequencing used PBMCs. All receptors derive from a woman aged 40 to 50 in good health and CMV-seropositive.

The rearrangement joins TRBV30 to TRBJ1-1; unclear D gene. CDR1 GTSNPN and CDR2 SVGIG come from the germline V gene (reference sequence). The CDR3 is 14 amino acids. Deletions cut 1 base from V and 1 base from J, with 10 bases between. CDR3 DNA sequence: TGTGCCTGGAGTGCATCCGGTTGGAACACTGAAGCTTTCTTT. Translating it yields CAWSASGWNTEAFF.

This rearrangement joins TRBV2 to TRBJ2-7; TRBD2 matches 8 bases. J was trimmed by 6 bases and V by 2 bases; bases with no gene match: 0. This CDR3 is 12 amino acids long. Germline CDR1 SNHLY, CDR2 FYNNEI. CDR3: CASSERGGEQYF. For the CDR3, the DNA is TGTGCCAGCAGTGAACGGGGGGGCGAGCAGTACTTC.

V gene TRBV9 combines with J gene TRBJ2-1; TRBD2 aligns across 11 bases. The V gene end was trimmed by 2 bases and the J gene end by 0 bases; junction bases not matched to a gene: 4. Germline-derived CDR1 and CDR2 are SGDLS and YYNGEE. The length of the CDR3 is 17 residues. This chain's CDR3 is CASSVRTSGYSYNEQFF. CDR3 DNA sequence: TGTGCCAGCAGCGTTCGGACTAGCGGGTACTCCTACAATGAGCAGTTCTTC. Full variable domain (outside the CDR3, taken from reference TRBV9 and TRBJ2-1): DSGVTQTPKHLITATGQRVTLRCSPRSGDLSVYWYQQSLDQGLQFLIQYYNGEERAKGNILERFSAQQFPDLHSELNLSSLELGDSALYFCASSVRTSGYSYNEQFFGPGTRLTVL.

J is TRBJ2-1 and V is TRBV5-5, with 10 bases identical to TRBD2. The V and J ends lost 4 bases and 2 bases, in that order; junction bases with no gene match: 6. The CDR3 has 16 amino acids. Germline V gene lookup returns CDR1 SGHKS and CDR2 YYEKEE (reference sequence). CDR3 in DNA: TGTGCCAGCAGCCCGTCCGGACTAGCGGCCTACAATGAGCAGTTCTTC. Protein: CASSPSGLAAYNEQFF.

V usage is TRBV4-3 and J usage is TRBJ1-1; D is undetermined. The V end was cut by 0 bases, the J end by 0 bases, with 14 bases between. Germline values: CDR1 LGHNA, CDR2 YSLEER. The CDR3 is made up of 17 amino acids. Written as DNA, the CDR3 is TGCGCCAGCAGCCAAGATGAGTCCCAAGCTATGAACACTGAAGCTTTCTTT. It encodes CASSQDESQAMNTEAFF.

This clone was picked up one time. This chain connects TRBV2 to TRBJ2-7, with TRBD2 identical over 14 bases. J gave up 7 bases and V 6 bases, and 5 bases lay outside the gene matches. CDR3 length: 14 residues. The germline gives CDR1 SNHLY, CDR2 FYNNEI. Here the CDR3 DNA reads TGTGCCAGCAGAGTGACTAGCGGGAGGGAGGAGCAGTACTTC. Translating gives CASRVTSGREEQYF.

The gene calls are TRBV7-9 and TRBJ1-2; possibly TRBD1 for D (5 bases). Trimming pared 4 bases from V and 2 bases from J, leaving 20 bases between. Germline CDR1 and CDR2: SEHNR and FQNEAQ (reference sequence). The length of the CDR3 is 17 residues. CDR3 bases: TGTGCCAGCAGCTCCGTCGGGGGTCAGTACTCCAACTATGGCTACACCTTC. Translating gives CASSSVGGQYSNYGYTF.

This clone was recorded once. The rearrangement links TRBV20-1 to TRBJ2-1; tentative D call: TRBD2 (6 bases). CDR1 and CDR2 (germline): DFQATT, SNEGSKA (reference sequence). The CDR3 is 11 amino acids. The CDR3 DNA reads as TGCAGCGGGAGTCTCTACAATGAGCAGTTCTTC. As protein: CSGSLYNEQFF.

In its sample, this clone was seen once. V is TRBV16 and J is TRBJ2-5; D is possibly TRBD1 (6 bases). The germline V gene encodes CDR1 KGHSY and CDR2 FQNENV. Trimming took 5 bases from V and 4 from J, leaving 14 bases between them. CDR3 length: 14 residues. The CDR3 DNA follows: TGTGCCAGCAGCGGACACAGGGCCCCAGAGACCCAGTACTTC. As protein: CASSGHRAPETQYF.

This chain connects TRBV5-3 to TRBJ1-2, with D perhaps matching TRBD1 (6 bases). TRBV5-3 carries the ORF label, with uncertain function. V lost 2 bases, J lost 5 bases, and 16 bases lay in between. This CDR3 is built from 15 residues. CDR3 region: CARSLTPGAAYGYTF. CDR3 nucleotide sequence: TGTGCCAGAAGCTTAACTCCAGGGGCGGCGTATGGCTACACCTTC.